These 13 T cell receptor beta chains were sequenced from one sample in a study of CD8 T cells in ankylosing spondylitis. MiXCR, applied by TCRdb to the 5' RACE reads, yields one record per CDR3 protein. The sample shows roughly 220,000 distinct CDR3 sequences, approximately 10% of them seen only once. The source material was blood, either unsorted or a sorted T cell fraction (not recorded which). The receptors here all came from a male donor with ankylosing spondylitis or in good health (not recorded which).

This chain links TRBV28 with TRBJ2-7, with 9 bases identical to TRBD1. Germline CDR1 is MDHEN and CDR2 is SYDVKM. J was trimmed by 9 bases and V by 6 bases; bases with no gene match: 6. The length of the CDR3 is 12 residues. DNA of the CDR3: TGTGCCAGCAGCCTGAGACAGGGGGTGCAGTACTTC. Its protein product is CASSLRQGVQYF. The full variable domain, with the rest looked up from reference TRBV28 and TRBJ2-7, is DVKVTQSSRYLVKRTGEKVFLECVQDMDHENMFWYRQDPGLGLRLIYFSYDVKMKEKGDIPEGYSVSREKKERFSLILESASTNQTSMYLCASSLRQGVQYFGPGTRLTVT.

This clonotype was observed many times. CDR3 amino acids: CASSSQGAGLANEKLFF. The CDR3 DNA reads as TGTGCCAGCAGTTCACAGGGGGCGGGTCTTGCGAATGAAAAACTGTTTTTT. J is TRBJ1-4 and V is TRBV12-3 or TRBV12-4; 9 nucleotides match TRBD1. CDR3 length equals 17 residues. The V and J ends lost 4 bases and 5 bases, in that order; junction bases with no gene match: 11.

This clonotype showed up many times. The chain joins TRBV7-8 to TRBJ2-5, with D unclear. The CDR3 contains 16 residues. The germline V gene encodes CDR1 SGHVS and CDR2 FQNEAQ. V lost 1 base, J lost 0 bases, and 12 bases lay in between. The CDR3 coding sequence is TGTGCCAGCAGCTTAGGAGACACCAGCTACCAAGAGACCCAGTACTTC. Its translation: CASSLGDTSYQETQYF. Combining the CDR3 with reference TRBV7-8 and TRBJ2-5 gives the whole variable domain GAGVSQSPRYKVAKRGQDVALRCDPISGHVSLFWYQQALGQGPEFLTYFQNEAQLDKSGLPSDRFFAERPEGSVSTLKIQRTQQEDSAVYLCASSLGDTSYQETQYFGPGTRLLVL.

At least ten counts were recorded for this clonotype. The rearrangement links TRBV24-1 to TRBJ2-7; D unresolved. This CDR3 has 13 residues. The germline CDR1 and CDR2 sequences are KGHDR and SFDVKD. V gave up 6 bases and J gave up 0 bases, with 8 bases separating them. The CDR3 sequence is CATSNPNSYEQYF. CDR3 in DNA: TGTGCCACCAGTAATCCGAACTCCTACGAGCAGTACTTC.

This clonotype occurred many times. The J gene is TRBJ1-3, the V gene TRBV2; a weak D match, TRBD1 (6 bases). Germline-derived CDR1 and CDR2 are SNHLY and FYNNEI. Trimming stripped 3 bases from V and 2 bases from J, with 14 bases between. The CDR3 runs 16 residues. DNA for the CDR3: TGTGCCAGCAGTGAGGGGGGGCACTGGGCTGGAAACACCATATATTTT. Protein sequence: CASSEGGHWAGNTIYF.

This clonotype was seen at least ten times. The gene calls are TRBV7-3 and TRBJ1-2; D is unresolved. Trimming took off 8 bases at V and 4 bases at J, with 17 bases between the two ends. The CDR3 is 14 amino acids. Per germline, CDR1 SGHTA and CDR2 FQGTGA. The CDR3: CASGIAGGSYGYTF. The CDR3 DNA sequence: TGTGCCAGCGGAATCGCAGGCGGCAGCTATGGCTACACCTTC.

This clonotype has ten or more counts. The J gene is TRBJ2-2, the V gene TRBV5-1, with TRBD2 identical over 8 bases. Trimming cost V 3 bases and J 1 base; bases outside gene matches: 2. The germline CDR1 and CDR2 sequences are SGHRS and YFSETQ. The CDR3 is made up of 15 amino acids. CDR3 amino acids: CASSSLAGNTGELFF. CDR3 coding DNA: TGCGCCAGCAGCTCGCTAGCGGGGAACACCGGGGAGCTGTTTTTT. Based on the CDR3 plus reference TRBV5-1 and TRBJ2-2, the full variable domain is KAGVTQTPRYLIKTRGQQVTLSCSPISGHRSVSWYQQTPGQGLQFLFEYFSETQRNKGNFPGRFSGRQFSNSRSEMNVSTLELGDSALYLCASSSLAGNTGELFFGEGSRLTVL.

V usage is TRBV20-1 and J usage is TRBJ2-7; D call uncertain. The CDR3 length is 12 residues. V gave up 3 bases and J gave up 0 bases, with 6 bases separating them. CDR1 and CDR2 (germline): DFQATT, SNEGSKA (reference sequence). CDR3 loop: CSARSSSYEQYF. CDR3 DNA sequence: TGCAGTGCTAGGTCCAGCTCCTACGAGCAGTACTTC.

This clonotype was seen at least ten times. The genes are TRBV7-2 and TRBJ1-1; TRBD1 agrees at 7 bases. CDR3 size: 14 residues. Per the germline V gene, CDR1 is SGHTA and CDR2 is FQGNSA. V dropped 1 base and J dropped 11; count of bases not matched to a gene: 10. The CDR3 DNA reads TGTGCCAGCAGCTTAGTACCCGAGGGGGCGAGGGCTTTCTTT. Translating gives CASSLVPEGARAFF.

DNA for the CDR3: TGCGCCAGCAGCTTGGGCTCCGCGGACTACACCTTC. Translated, it gives CASSLGSADYTF. The chain recombines TRBV5-1 with TRBJ1-2; D uncertain. V lost 0 bases to trimming and J lost 10 bases, with 10 bases between them. Germline V gene data show CDR1 as SGHRS and CDR2 as YFSETQ. The CDR3 runs 12 residues.

The chain carries TRBV6-1 and TRBJ2-7, with 8 bases fitting TRBD1. V dropped 5 bases and J dropped 6; count of bases not matched to a gene: 9. Germline-derived CDR1 and CDR2 are MNHNS and SASEGT. CDR3 length equals 14 residues. CDR3 region: CASSPDREVGEQYF. CDR3 bases: TGTGCCAGCAGTCCGGACAGGGAGGTAGGCGAGCAGTACTTC.

Many counts were recorded for this clonotype. The J gene is TRBJ2-3, the V gene TRBV20-1; 8 bases are shared with TRBD2. Germline values: CDR1 DFQATT, CDR2 SNEGSKA (reference sequence). This CDR3 is built from 11 residues. CDR3: CSGGETDTQYF. CDR3 coding DNA: TGCAGCGGGGGGGAAACAGATACGCAGTATTTT.

This clonotype was counted many times. The J gene is TRBJ2-3, the V gene TRBV6-1, with 8 bases matching TRBD1. This CDR3 spans 16 amino acids. J was trimmed by 4 bases and V by 5 bases; bases with no gene match: 11. The germline V gene encodes CDR1 MNHNS and CDR2 SASEGT. The CDR3 loop is CASSPLQGARADTQYF. As DNA, the CDR3 is TGTGCCAGCAGTCCCTTGCAGGGGGCACGGGCAGATACGCAGTATTTT.